This T cell receptor beta chain was recovered during a study of PD-1 blockade in classical Hodgkin lymphoma (dated by TCRdb to the early 2020s). Regarding the complete study: Nivolumab dosing was 3 mg/kg intravenously every 2 weeks, continuing until either disease progression or unacceptable toxicity. The study used TCR beta sequencing and CyTOF to define a peripheral blood immune signature of response to PD-1 blockade in classical Hodgkin lymphoma.

The time point tag for this specimen amounts to: cycle 1 day 1 (C1D1), immediately before nivolumab initiation. Relapse after autologous stem cell transplantation had occurred in all trial patients, and cohorts A, B and C were distinguished by prior brentuximab vedotin exposure. The trial cohort was composed of around 60 patients with relapsed/refractory classical Hodgkin lymphoma, for whom complete response, partial response or progressive disease was recorded as best overall response. Single-agent nivolumab was administered to trial patients in the multi-cohort phase II CheckMate 205 trial. Best overall response was determined by an independent review committee according to the 2007 International Working Group response criteria. PBMCs from the trial were collected at three points: immediately before nivolumab initiation (C1D1), and during therapy at cycle 2 day 1 and cycle 4 day 1. Peripheral blood was collected in 8 mL Vacutainer Cell Preparation Tubes, from which PBMCs were isolated by centrifugation and then cryopreserved.

Genomic DNA was extracted with the Qiagen DNeasy kit from unsorted PBMCs and from negatively selected CD4+ and CD8+ fractions. TCR beta CDR3 regions were subjected to amplification by immunoSEQ multiplex PCR with primers that anneal to V and J segments. A synthetic immune receptor repertoire was used to minimize amplification bias, and remaining bias was computationally removed after sequencing. In the source study's methods: Custom Python scripts were used to quantify repertoire diversity as the Shannon entropy index. The unsorted, CD4+ and CD8+ repertoires were each analyzed separately, with the exception of combined analyses, where CD4+ and CD8+ sequences were merged in silico. Clonal expansion was defined as at least a 2-fold frequency increase after treatment relative to C1D1, with a pseudocount of 0.5 for undetected baseline clones. Clones with 0 or 1 copy at C1D1 were defined as singleton clones, while clones with 2 or more copies were defined as non-singleton clones. Clones expanded in unsorted samples were labelled as CD4+, CD8+ or unknown by matching protein sequences in sorted samples from the same patient. Wilcoxon tests on paired samples were used to test diversity changes from C1D1 to C4D1. The table comes from immuneACCESS by way of TCRdb, which keeps in-frame sequences with V and J called. Part of the clones is missing from these tables; in studies checked, under half for an unresolved V gene and the rest for unknown reasons. The V and J calls and the clone size are those of that table, but D and trimming were determined from the DNA. The sample yields around 40,000 clones; 60% to 85% were counted once. The ten largest clones add up to roughly 9.8% of the sample.

CDR1 MDHEN and CDR2 SYDVKM were looked up in the germline V gene. Inclusive of the bounding cysteine and phenylalanine, the CDR3 is 17 residues long. The sequence is cut down to CDR3 DNA, 51 bases in frame from base 1. V and J are trimmed by 4 bases and 1 base, and the gene matches miss 10 bases of the junction. Results the study describes overall, beyond this receptor: Patients starting nivolumab less than 1 year after ASCT had lower diversity and were excluded from later analyses to avoid confounding by immune reconstitution. The study was limited to a single clinical trial cohort, and causes of repertoire differences, possibly disease activity or prior therapy, remained undefined. CD4+ but not CD8+ TCR diversity rose significantly by C4D1 (p=0.0027 vs p=0.16), most apparent in complete responders (p=0.02). Among trial patients, those achieving complete response had baseline diversity similar to that of newly diagnosed patients, while diversity was significantly lower in partial responders and progressors. Baseline TCR diversity was reported to be lower in newly diagnosed patients than in healthy donors, and even lower in relapsed/refractory patients.

Details on this clone: The specificity of this receptor is unknown. Base qualities are not provided; no much larger clone lies one nucleotide away.

The TCR was taken from a human donor with classical Hodgkin lymphoma. This chain joins TRBV28 to TRBJ2-5, with 9 junctional bases fitting TRBD1. The material sequenced was peripheral blood mononuclear cells (PBMCs), taken at baseline. The CDR3 reads CASSSFRDRVVQETQYF. At the DNA level, the sequence is TGTGCCAGCAGTTCCTTCCGGGACAGGGTAGTCCAAGAGACCCAGTACTTC.